The 17 T cell receptor beta chains below were found in one sample sequenced in a study of blood T cell repertoires in COVID-19. Here immunoSEQ multiplex PCR was the method, and the copy in TCRdb shows in-frame clones only, minus some. Among around 110,000 clones listed, roughly 83% were seen once. Material: peripheral blood. All receptors come from a woman aged 70-85 years with acute or convalescent COVID-19.

The V and J genes are TRBV4-2 and TRBJ2-1, with 13 bases matching TRBD2. This CDR3 has 15 residues. Looked up from germline, CDR1 is LGHNA and CDR2 is YNFKEQ. Losses at the gene ends were 4 bases for V and 4 bases for J; bases not matched to a gene: 1. CDR3 coding DNA: TGTGCCAGCAGCCGACTAGCGGGAGGATACAATGAGCAGTTCTTC. It specifies CASSRLAGGYNEQFF.

The rearrangement joins TRBV7-9 to TRBJ1-6; 8 nucleotides line up with TRBD1. The V gene's germline CDR1 is SEHNR and CDR2 FQNEAQ (reference sequence). The CDR3 length is 16 residues. With 1 base clipped from V and 6 bases from J, the junction kept 5 bases outside the gene matches. The CDR3 region has the DNA TGTGCCAGCAGCTTAGTGGTTGGGACAGGTAATTCACCCCTCCACTTT. Protein product: CASSLVVGTGNSPLHF.

This rearrangement joins TRBV29-1 to TRBJ1-2; 9 bases are a match to TRBD1. This CDR3 comprises 12 residues. From germline, CDR1 is SQVTM and CDR2 ANQGSEA. After removal of 7 bases from V and 5 bases from J, the junction contained 5 bases not matched to a gene. The DNA of the CDR3 is TGCAGCGGACAGGGGGGAGGTTATGGCTACACCTTC. Translating it yields CSGQGGGYGYTF.

The J gene is TRBJ2-7, the V gene TRBV9; TRBD2 agrees at 8 bases. The germline CDR1 and CDR2 sequences are SGDLS and YYNGEE. This CDR3 has 14 amino acids. V lost 4 bases to trimming and J lost 6 bases; unmatched junction nucleotides: 9. The CDR3: CASSRGLELGEQYF. The CDR3 DNA reads as TGTGCCAGCAGCCGGGGACTAGAGCTCGGCGAGCAGTACTTC.

The chain links TRBV4-1 to TRBJ2-1; D possibly corresponds to TRBD2 (6 bases). The CDR3 spans 16 residues. Germline-derived CDR1 and CDR2 are MGHRA and YSYEKL. Trimming shortened V by 0 bases and J by 4 bases, and 13 bases separated the two germline ends. Here the CDR3 DNA reads TGCGCCAGCAGCCAAGAGGAGCGGGCCCTTTACAATGAGCAGTTCTTC. As protein: CASSQEERALYNEQFF.

The sample holds a few counts of this clone. The chain links TRBV28 to TRBJ1-5, with D tentatively TRBD1 (6 bases). The CDR3 consists of 14 residues. The V end was cut by 6 bases, the J end by 1 base, with 10 bases between. The germline CDR1 and CDR2 sequences are MDHEN and SYDVKM. CDR3 protein: CASRAGTSNQPQHF. The CDR3, as DNA: TGTGCCAGCAGGGCCGGGACAAGCAATCAGCCCCAGCATTTT.

This sequence joins TRBV5-1 and TRBJ1-1, with TRBD1 matching over 8 bases. Germline assignment: CDR1 SGHRS and CDR2 YFSETQ. The CDR3 has 14 amino acids. V shed 3 bases and J 6 bases; nucleotides not matched to a gene: 7. CDR3 nucleotides: TGCGCCAGCAGCTCGACAGGGGCCGGGGCTGAAGCTTTCTTT. Protein product: CASSSTGAGAEAFF.

The J gene is TRBJ1-5, the V gene TRBV10-3, with 8 bases identical to TRBD1. There are 14 residues in the CDR3. V was pared by 10 bases and J by 2 bases, with 7 bases of the junction left unmatched. Germline V lookup: CDR1 ENHRY, CDR2 SYGVKD. The CDR3 bases are TGTGCCACGGCGGACAGGGAAGGCAATCAGCCCCAGCATTTT. Amino acids: CATADREGNQPQHF.

The rearrangement joins TRBV18 to TRBJ1-4; D is unclear. The CDR3 extends over 16 amino acids. With 4 bases removed from V and 4 bases from J, the gap between germline ends came to 16 bases. Germline V gene data show CDR1 as KGHSH and CDR2 as LQKENI. The CDR3 region has the DNA TGTGCCAGCTCACTTTCCCACACGGGAGGTAATGAAAAACTGTTTTTT. It codes for CASSLSHTGGNEKLFF.

The chain has TRBV18 and TRBJ2-1, with 12 nucleotides matching TRBD2. Germline V lookup: CDR1 KGHSH, CDR2 LQKENI. V lost 4 bases to trimming and J lost 0 bases; unmatched junction nucleotides: 4. CDR3 length: 17 residues. In DNA form, the CDR3 reads TGTGCCAGCTCACTTAGGACTAGCGGGGACTCCTACAATGAGCAGTTCTTC. This translates into CASSLRTSGDSYNEQFF.

The chain links TRBV5-6 to TRBJ2-3; TRBD2 is a possible D gene (5 bases). CDR3 size: 16 residues. V shed 3 bases and J shed 0 bases, with 14 bases lying between them. CDR1 is SGHDT, CDR2 YYEEEE, per germline. The CDR3 DNA is TGTGCCAGCAGCTCGGGGTTCTCTTCTAGCACAGATACGCAGTATTTT. Translating gives CASSSGFSSSTDTQYF.

The V and J genes are TRBV2 and TRBJ2-1; D might be TRBD2 (6 bases). The CDR3 is made up of 16 amino acids. Per the germline V gene, CDR1 is SNHLY and CDR2 is FYNNEI. Trimming removed 0 bases at V and 0 bases at J, with 9 bases between. The DNA of the CDR3 is TGTGCCAGCAGTGAAGCGCAGGGACTCTCCTACAATGAGCAGTTCTTC. Translated: CASSEAQGLSYNEQFF.

The chain is built from TRBV27 and TRBJ2-2; TRBD2 matches at 8 bases. The junction had 5 bases not matched to a gene; V was cut back by 5 bases and J by 3 bases. CDR3 length equals 15 residues. Germline V gives CDR1 MNHEY, CDR2 SMNVEV (reference sequence). CDR3 region: CASSVTGGYTGELFF. For the CDR3, the DNA is TGTGCCAGCAGTGTCACGGGAGGGTACACCGGGGAGCTGTTTTTT.

The chain employs TRBV10-1 and TRBJ1-4, with D perhaps matching TRBD1 (6 bases). V shed 0 bases and J shed 5 bases, with 10 bases lying between them. Germline loops: CDR1 WNHNN, CDR2 SYGVQD (reference sequence). The CDR3 totals 15 residues. The DNA of the CDR3 is TGCGCCAGCAGTGAGTCGCAGGGGTGGAATGAAAAACTGTTTTTT. It yields the protein CASSESQGWNEKLFF.

V usage is TRBV7-9 and J usage is TRBJ1-6; 8 bases match TRBD1. This CDR3 contains 15 residues. With 3 bases clipped from V and 8 bases from J, the junction kept 6 bases outside the gene matches. Germline assignment: CDR1 SEHNR and CDR2 FQNEAQ (reference sequence). CDR3 DNA sequence: TGTGCCAGCAGCTTTAGCAGGGGGCGGTATTCACCCCTCCACTTT. As protein: CASSFSRGRYSPLHF.

This clone was detected once. V is TRBV19 and J is TRBJ2-2; maybe TRBD1 (5 bases). Germline assignment: CDR1 LNHDA and CDR2 SQIVND (reference sequence). V was cut by 5 bases and J by 4 bases, with 14 bases left in between. CDR3 length: 15 amino acids. Here the CDR3 reads CASSLGAGRTGELFF. CDR3 nucleotide sequence: TGTGCCAGTAGTCTTGGGGCAGGACGCACCGGGGAGCTGTTTTTT.

This clone was seen a single time. This chain connects TRBV6-1 to TRBJ1-6; D gene uncertain. Per germline, CDR1 MNHNS and CDR2 SASEGT. V gave up 1 base and J gave up 2 bases, with 6 bases separating them. This CDR3 contains 15 residues. The CDR3 DNA sequence: TGTGCCAGCAGTGAAGGGCAGGCCTATAATTCACCCCTCCACTTT. Protein: CASSEGQAYNSPLHF.